Listed below are T cell receptor beta chains from one sample, sequenced in a study of graft-versus-host responses after intestinal transplantation. Profiling relied on immunoSEQ multiplex PCR, and the TCRdb table lists in-frame clones only, not all of them. The data show 100,000 or so clones, about 88% seen once. Antigen specificity for these receptors is unknown. This material consisted of unstimulated CD4+ T cells sorted from spleen or lymph node cells, taken before transplant. The receptors shown here come from a human donor who was the organ donor for an intestinal transplant. CDR3s include the opening cysteine and the closing phenylalanine or tryptophan. A D gene is named only where the DNA matches it firmly. Clone size appears in some rows only: once, few, many, or a class for an expanded clone.

TRBD2,NA,TRBJ2-7,TRBV28,TGTGCCAGCAGGTGGGCGGGGGGCCCTTCGTACGAGCAGTACTTC,CASRWAGGPSYEQYF
NA,NA,TRBJ2-5,TRBV5-5,TGTGCCAGCAGCTTGACAGGGGAGACCCAGTACTTC,CASSLTGETQYF
TRBD1,NA,TRBJ1-6,TRBV25-1,TGTGCCAGCAGGGTCGGCAGGGGGCTTTCACCCCTCCACTTT,CASRVGRGLSPLHF
NA,few,TRBJ2-1,TRBV5-6,TGTGCCAGCAGCCCCCAGAAAGCGAACCGACAAGGGCAGTTCTTC,CASSPQKANRQGQFF
TRBD1,NA,TRBJ1-2,TRBV7-3,TGTGCCAGCAGCCCCGGGACAGGGATGCATGGCTACACCTTC,CASSPGTGMHGYTF
NA,NA,TRBJ2-3,TRBV7-9,TGTGCCAGCAGCTTAGCGCGGATTCAGGGGTTGACAGATACGCAGTATTTT,CASSLARIQGLTDTQYF
NA,once,TRBJ1-2,TRBV21-1,TGTGCCAGCAGCCCCCAACCCAGGGGGCGCCGCTATGGCTACACCTTC,CASSPQPRGRRYGYTF
NA,NA,TRBJ2-1,TRBV5-1,TGCGCCAGCAGCTATGAAGGACAGATTTACAATGAGCAGTTCTTC,CASSYEGQIYNEQFF
NA,once,TRBJ2-3,TRBV5-1,TGCGCCAGCAGCTTGGACAGGGGCACAGATACGCAGTATTTT,CASSLDRGTDTQYF
NA,NA,TRBJ1-1,TRBV6-1,TGTGCCAGCACTAGGTATTCCTTGGGGACTGAAGCTTTCTTT,CASTRYSLGTEAFF
TRBD2,NA,TRBJ2-2,TRBV9,TGTGCCAGCAGCGTAGTGAGCGGGGGAGCCACCGGGGAGCTGTTTTTT,CASSVVSGGATGELFF
NA,few,TRBJ1-1,TRBV18,TGTGCCAGCTCACCTCTCTTGAACACTGAAGCTTTCTTT,CASSPLLNTEAFF
TRBD1,NA,TRBJ1-2,TRBV28,TGTGCCAGCAGTTTATCTACAGGGGTGGGCTACACCTTC,CASSLSTGVGYTF
TRBD1,NA,TRBJ2-3,TRBV18,TGTGCCAGCTCACACATAGGACAGGTGAATGGGGGTACGCAGTATTTT,CASSHIGQVNGGTQYF
NA,NA,TRBJ1-4,TRBV28,TGTGCCAGCAGTTTTATGATCGGGGCTAATGAAAAACTGTTTTTT,CASSFMIGANEKLFF
NA,NA,TRBJ2-7,TRBV5-6,TGTGCCAGCAGCTTGTACCCCACCCGTTGGTACGAGCAGTACTTC,CASSLYPTRWYEQYF
NA,few,TRBJ1-6,TRBV28,TGTGCCAGCAGTTCAGTCGGGGGATCACCCCTCCACTTT,CASSSVGGSPLHF
NA,NA,TRBJ2-5,TRBV7-9,TGTGCCAGCAGCTTAGGTGGAACAACCCAAGAGACCCAGTACTTC,CASSLGGTTQETQYF
TRBD2,NA,TRBJ2-1,TRBV7-3,TGTGCCAGCAGCTTAACGGGACTAGCGGGGGGTGAGCAGTTCTTC,CASSLTGLAGGEQFF
NA,NA,TRBJ2-3,TRBV5-1,TGCGCCAGCAGCTTTGGGGTGACGTTCACAGATACGCAGTATTTT,CASSFGVTFTDTQYF
NA,NA,TRBJ1-5,TRBV6-5,TGTGCCAGCAGGGACACAGGGTATAGCAATCAGCCCCAGCATTTT,CASRDTGYSNQPQHF
NA,NA,TRBJ1-1,TRBV6-1,TGTGCCAGCATTCGGACAACCGAGACTGAAGCTTTCTTT,CASIRTTETEAFF